This is a list of T cell receptor beta chains from one sample in a study of T cell repertoires in cytomegalovirus infection. Their antigens are not known. TCRdb used MiXCR to reprocess the reads, holding one entry per CDR3 protein. The sample has approximately 590,000 distinct CDR3 sequences; approximately 40% are singletons. The sample in question was cultured PBMCs, obtained from culture after CMV antigen stimulation. The receptor source for this set is a human donor in good health (CMV status not recorded). Some clones in this sample may be carry-over from other donors' samples. Both conserved end residues are part of each CDR3. A D gene is named only where the DNA matches it firmly. Clone size is not always given. Where it is, it says once, few, many or a class for expanded clones.

>TRBV11-2|many|TRBJ2-7|-
TGTGCCAGCAGCTTAACCGGGAGCTCCTACGAGCAGTACTTC
CASSLTGSSYEQYF
>TRBV12-3/TRBV12-4|few|TRBJ2-4|TRBD2
TGTGCCAGCAGTCCAAGCTCCATGGTCGGGAGGTATGGCATTCAGTACTTC
CASSPSSMVGRYGIQYF
>TRBV5-1|few|TRBJ2-3|TRBD2
TGCGCCAGCAGCACTAGCGGGAGACACGATACGCAGTATTTT
CASSTSGRHDTQYF
>TRBV12-3/TRBV12-4|-|TRBJ1-1|-
TGTGCCAGCAGTTTAGCGGCAGGGTGGAACACTGAAGCTTTCTTT
CASSLAAGWNTEAFF
>TRBV5-4|-|TRBJ2-1|-
TGTGCCAGCAGCTCTTATGTCGACTATGGCTCCTACAATGAGCAGTTCTTC
CASSSYVDYGSYNEQFF
>TRBV7-9|-|TRBJ2-1|-
TGTGCCAGCAGCTTTATCCAGGACGAGCAGTTCTTC
CASSFIQDEQFF
>TRBV2|few|TRBJ2-2|-
TGTGCCAGCAGCGATTCCACCGGGGAGCTGTTTTTT
CASSDSTGELFF
>TRBV19|few|TRBJ1-5|-
TGTGCCAGTACCAGAGGGGAAAATCAGCCCCAGCATTTT
CASTRGENQPQHF
>TRBV12-3/TRBV12-4|-|TRBJ2-1|-
TGTGCCAGCAGACAGGGTAGTCACAATGAGCAGTTCTTC
CASRQGSHNEQFF
>TRBV12-3/TRBV12-4|-|TRBJ2-2|-
TGTGCCAGCAACCTCCAGGGGCGGATCGGGGAGCTGTTTTTT
CASNLQGRIGELFF
>TRBV6-2/TRBV6-3|-|TRBJ1-5|-
TGTGCCAGCAGGCTCGAGGGGGGGGGGTTGGGCAATCAGCCCCAGCATTTT
CASRLEGGGLGNQPQHF
>TRBV7-2|many|TRBJ2-5|TRBD2
TGTGCCAGCAGCTCGATAGCGGGGGTGCAAGAGACCCAGTACTTC
CASSSIAGVQETQYF
>TRBV6-5|-|TRBJ2-1|-
TGTGCCAGCAGTTACTCGAATTTACTTGGAGCAGAGCAGTTCTTC
CASSYSNLLGAEQFF